Shown below are 12 T cell receptor beta chains from a single sample sequenced in a study of shared T cell receptors in the human thymus. Data came from immunoSEQ multiplex PCR; TCRdb stores just in-frame clones and leaves some out. The top ten clones hold approximately 0.02% of a sample with about 380,000 clones, roughly 94% of them seen once. The sample comprised thymocytes. These TCRs come from a human donor.

A single count supports this clone. The chain uses TRBV14 and TRBJ2-1; 7 bases match TRBD2. This CDR3 contains 19 residues. Losses at the gene ends were 4 bases for V and 4 bases for J; bases not matched to a gene: 19. CDR1 is SGHDN, CDR2 FVKESK, per germline. CDR3 bases: TGTGCCAGCAGCCCCTCGGCCAGCGGGACCCCATCCATTTACAATGAGCAGTTCTTC. Amino acid sequence: CASSPSASGTPSIYNEQFF.

This clone was counted a single time. The chain carries TRBV5-4 and TRBJ2-7; 11 bases align to TRBD2. This CDR3 is built from 16 residues. The germline V gene has CDR1 SGHNT and CDR2 YYREEE (reference sequence). The junction had 6 bases not matched to a gene; V was cut back by 2 bases and J by 2 bases. This CDR3 reads CASSFQLAGATYEQYF. In nucleotides, the CDR3 is TGTGCCAGCAGCTTTCAACTAGCGGGAGCCACCTACGAGCAGTACTTC.

The chain couples TRBV9 to TRBJ1-2, with 7 bases matching TRBD1. V lost 0 bases, J lost 6 bases, and 11 bases stayed unmatched. Germline lookup yields CDR1 SGDLS and CDR2 YYNGEE. CDR3 length: 16 residues. The CDR3 loop reads CASSVEGFTGENGYTF. CDR3 sequence (DNA): TGTGCCAGCAGCGTAGAAGGGTTTACAGGGGAAAATGGCTACACCTTC.

The rearrangement links TRBV4-1 to TRBJ2-7, with 9 positions matching TRBD1. Germline V lookup: CDR1 MGHRA, CDR2 YSYEKL. CDR3 length: 14 amino acids. Losses at the gene ends were 1 base for V and 5 bases for J; bases not matched to a gene: 3. CDR3 residues: CASSQGDRVDEQYF. CDR3 in DNA: TGCGCCAGCAGCCAAGGGGACAGGGTCGACGAGCAGTACTTC.

The rearrangement joins TRBV5-8 to TRBJ2-2; no definite D call. V lost 5 bases and J 4 bases, leaving 9 bases between the germline ends. Germline CDR1 SGHTS, CDR2 YDEGEE. This CDR3 spans 13 amino acids. The CDR3 is CASSFDTTGELFF. CDR3 nucleotide sequence: TGTGCCAGCAGTTTTGACACCACCGGGGAGCTGTTTTTT.

V gene TRBV6-1 combines with J gene TRBJ1-1; D remains ambiguous. V was cut by 3 bases and J by 2 bases, with 7 bases left in between. The CDR3 runs 13 residues. In germline, CDR1 is MNHNS, CDR2 SASEGT. The CDR3 spells CASSDGDNTEAFF. The CDR3 region has the DNA TGTGCCAGCAGTGATGGGGATAACACTGAAGCTTTCTTT.

V is TRBV30 and J is TRBJ2-7; 7 bases are shared with TRBD1. The length of the CDR3 is 17 residues. The J segment lost 0 bases and the V segment lost 2 bases, leaving 13 bases of the junction unmatched. The V gene's germline CDR1 is GTSNPN and CDR2 SVGIG (reference sequence). The CDR3 sequence is CAWSPAPPGQSSYEQYF. The CDR3 nucleotides are TGTGCCTGGAGTCCGGCCCCCCCGGGACAGAGCTCCTACGAGCAGTACTTC.

V is TRBV30 and J is TRBJ2-1; D is unresolved. Germline V gene sequence: CDR1 GTSNPN, CDR2 SVGIG (reference sequence). Trimming stripped 0 bases from V and 7 bases from J, with 10 bases between. There are 13 residues in the CDR3. CDR3 sequence (DNA): TGTGCCTGGAGTGTGGTGAGCTCGAATGAGCAGTTCTTC. Its protein is CAWSVVSSNEQFF.

This sequence joins TRBV5-1 and TRBJ2-1; D gene uncertain. V lost 4 bases, J lost 4 bases, and 12 bases lay in between. The CDR3 sequence is 14 residues long. Germline loops: CDR1 SGHRS, CDR2 YFSETQ. The CDR3 loop reads CASSPSIAYNEQFF. Here the CDR3 DNA reads TGCGCCAGCAGCCCCAGCATAGCTTACAATGAGCAGTTCTTC.

The rearrangement uses TRBV6-6 and TRBJ2-5; D is undetermined. The V and J ends lost 0 bases and 4 bases respectively, with 6 bases between them. The CDR3 has 13 amino acids. Germline-derived CDR1 and CDR2 are MNHNY and SVGAGI (reference sequence). The CDR3 nucleotides read TGTGCCAGCAGTTACTCGTGGGGAGAGACCCAGTACTTC. Its translation: CASSYSWGETQYF.

The chain carries TRBV30 and TRBJ2-1, with 7 bases matching TRBD1. The junction had 3 bases not matched to a gene; V was cut back by 7 bases and J by 3 bases. The length of the CDR3 is 12 residues. Germline V gene sequence: CDR1 GTSNPN, CDR2 SVGIG (reference sequence). The CDR3 DNA reads TGTGCCTCCCGGACAGGCTACAATGAGCAGTTCTTC. Translating it yields CASRTGYNEQFF.

The gene calls are TRBV29-1 and TRBJ2-3; the D gene is possibly TRBD2 (6 bases). Germline V gene sequence: CDR1 SQVTM, CDR2 ANQGSEA. Trimming left V 2 bases short and J 0 bases short, with 9 bases between. This CDR3 has 14 amino acids. The CDR3 reads CSVEIRGSTDTQYF. The CDR3, as DNA: TGCAGCGTTGAAATACGGGGGAGCACAGATACGCAGTATTTT.